One sample yielded the 16 T cell receptor beta chains listed below, sequenced in a study of beta chain features in type 1 diabetes. Expressed TCRB transcripts were sequenced, since all the RNA that had been isolated was reverse transcribed. Assay used: immunoSEQ multiplex PCR; TCRdb lists only in-frame clones, some missing. The top ten clones hold around 7% of a sample with 250,000 to 350,000 clones, 13% to 15% of them seen once. Sequencing was done on a sample of central memory CD4+ T cells from blood. All receptors derive from a man aged 25-45 years in good health.

The sample holds many counts of this clone. The V call is TRBV7-2, the J call TRBJ2-7; 11 positions agree with TRBD2. V lost 5 bases, J lost 1 base, and 4 bases stayed unmatched. The germline V gene has CDR1 SGHTA and CDR2 FQGNSA. The CDR3 has 15 residues. This CDR3 is CASSPGLAASYEQYV. CDR3 coding DNA: TGTGCCAGCAGCCCGGGACTAGCGGCATCCTACGAGCAGTACGTC.

In this sample, this clone turned up a few times. This chain uses TRBV6-6 with TRBJ2-5; 8 bases are a match to TRBD2. V lost 6 bases to trimming and J lost 2 bases; unmatched junction nucleotides: 8. The germline V gene has CDR1 MNHNY and CDR2 SVGAGI (reference sequence). There are 15 residues in the CDR3. This CDR3 reads CASSPGTSFQETQYF. CDR3 DNA sequence: TGTGCCAGCAGCCCCGGGACTAGTTTTCAAGAGACCCAGTACTTC.

This clone has a count of ten or more. This chain joins TRBV7-2 and TRBJ2-2, with 7 nucleotides matching TRBD1. The CDR3 covers 14 residues. V was clipped by 4 bases and J by 6 bases; unmatched bases: 5. Germline V gives CDR1 SGHTA, CDR2 FQGNSA. CDR3 sequence: CASSSVTGAGELFF. CDR3 in DNA: TGTGCCAGCAGCTCAGTCACAGGGGCCGGGGAGCTGTTTTTT.

In its sample, this clone was seen a few times. The rearrangement uses TRBV11-2 and TRBJ2-3, with 8 bases lining up with TRBD1. The junction had 8 bases not matched to a gene; V was cut back by 5 bases and J by 1 base. The CDR3 has 16 amino acids. The germline CDR1 and CDR2 sequences are SGHAT and FQNNGV. CDR3 bases: TGTGCCAGCAGCCCAGGGACAGGAGGCGGCACAGATACGCAGTATTTT. This codes for CASSPGTGGGTDTQYF.

This clone was counted between two and nine times. CDR3 DNA sequence: TGCGCCAGCAGCACCGATTGGGTATCCGGGGAGCTGTTTTTT. This translates into CASSTDWVSGELFF. This sequence joins TRBV5-1 and TRBJ2-2; D is unclear. Trimming left V 4 bases short and J 6 bases short, with 13 bases between. Looked up from germline, CDR1 is SGHRS and CDR2 is YFSETQ. The CDR3 sequence is 14 residues long.

At least ten counts were recorded for this clone. The rearrangement uses TRBV5-4 and TRBJ2-7; the D gene is possibly TRBD2 (6 bases). The length of the CDR3 is 13 residues. V was pared by 4 bases and J by 5 bases, with 13 bases between. Germline CDR1 reads SGHNT; CDR2 reads YYREEE (reference sequence). CDR3 nucleotides: TGTGCCAGCAGCCCCAGACTAGTCCACGAGCAGTACGTC. Its translation: CASSPRLVHEQYV.

About this clone itself: A junction end diverges from the germline sequence, so it may reflect a read error. The chain has TRBV7-2 and TRBJ2-5, with D maybe TRBD2 (5 bases). Germline V CDR1 and CDR2: SGHTA, FQGNSA. The length of the CDR3 is 14 residues. Here the CDR3 DNA reads TGCGCCAGCAGCCAAGATCAAAGACTCGGGGCCCAGTACTTC. This codes for CASSQDQRLGAQYF.

This chain connects TRBV7-2 to TRBJ1-5, with TRBD1 as a possible D gene (5 bases). Trimming cost V 5 bases and J 4 bases, with 12 bases left between them. This CDR3 contains 14 residues. Germline V gene lookup returns CDR1 SGHTA and CDR2 FQGNSA. The CDR3, as DNA: TGTGCCAGCAGCGGAAACAGGAATAATCAGCCCCAGCATTTT. Its translation is CASSGNRNNQPQHF.

In this sample, this clone turned up a few times. The rearrangement uses TRBV7-3 and TRBJ2-1; D is tentatively TRBD1 or TRBD2 (5 bases each). The ends were cut back, 2 bases at V and 4 bases at J, with 18 bases in the middle. The V gene's germline CDR1 is SGHTA and CDR2 FQGTGA. The CDR3 extends over 17 amino acids. In DNA form, the CDR3 reads TGTGCCAGCAGCTTACAATCTGGGACGCACCTTTACAATGAGCAGTTCTTC. This sequence encodes CASSLQSGTHLYNEQFF.

There are many counts of this clone. This chain connects TRBV19 to TRBJ2-5, with 8 nucleotides matching TRBD1. This CDR3 comprises 14 residues. From germline, CDR1 is LNHDA and CDR2 SQIVND (reference sequence). With 7 bases clipped from V and 7 bases from J, the junction kept 11 bases outside the gene matches. CDR3 bases: TGTGCCAGTAATCAAGACAGGGGAAGGGGGACCCAGTACTTC. Its protein product is CASNQDRGRGTQYF.

By share of the sample, this clone is medium-sized (0.01 to 0.1%). The chain has TRBV7-2 and TRBJ2-1; a possible D gene is TRBD1 (6 bases). This CDR3 contains 13 residues. V lost 1 base to trimming and J lost 8 bases, with 9 bases between them. Per the germline V gene, CDR1 is SGHTA and CDR2 is FQGNSA. For the CDR3, the DNA is TGTGCCAGCAGCTTAGAGCAGGGGTATGAGCAGTTCTTC. It specifies CASSLEQGYEQFF. Supplemented by reference TRBV7-2 and TRBJ2-1, the full variable domain reads GAGVSQSPSNKVTEKGKDVELRCDPISGHTALYWYRQSLGQGLEFLIYFQGNSAPDKSGLPSDRFSAERTGGSVSTLTIQRTQQEDSAVYLCASSLEQGYEQFFGPGTRLTVL.

The chain joins TRBV2 to TRBJ1-5; D gene ambiguous. There are 14 residues in the CDR3. Germline CDR1 is SNHLY and CDR2 is FYNNEI. Trimming cost V 8 bases and J 1 base, with 12 bases left between them. The CDR3 DNA follows: TGTGCCAGCCAGCCCACGGACAGCAATCAGCCCCAGCATTTT. It specifies CASQPTDSNQPQHF.

The rearrangement uses TRBV30 and TRBJ2-3, with TRBD2 as a possible D gene (7 bases). Germline loops: CDR1 GTSNPN, CDR2 SVGIG (reference sequence). V was pared by 5 bases and J by 3 bases, with 15 bases between. The CDR3 is made up of 14 amino acids. CDR3 sequence: CAWGERGGTDTQYF. The CDR3 nucleotides read TGTGCCTGGGGCGAGAGGGGGGGGACAGATACGCAGTATTTT.

This clone was found a few times. The V gene is TRBV4-3, the J gene TRBJ1-2, with TRBD1 matching 10 bases. Trimming at V came to 3 bases and at J to 0 bases, leaving 7 bases not matched to a gene. This CDR3 spans 17 amino acids. Per germline, CDR1 LGHNA and CDR2 YSLEER. The CDR3 DNA sequence: TGCGCCAGCAGCCAGGTCGGACAGGGGGGTTCTAACTATGGCTACACCTTC. It yields the protein CASSQVGQGGSNYGYTF.

This clone was seen only a few times. DNA for the CDR3: TGTGCCAGCAGCTTGGGTCTAGCGGGAGCCCACAATGAGCAGTTCTTC. Its protein product is CASSLGLAGAHNEQFF. The gene calls are TRBV4-2 and TRBJ2-1; 10 nucleotides match TRBD2. CDR1 and CDR2 (germline): LGHNA, YNFKEQ. The CDR3 covers 16 residues. Trimming cost V 5 bases and J 5 bases; bases outside gene matches: 9.

The gene calls are TRBV13 and TRBJ1-1; 9 bases map to TRBD1. Germline values: CDR1 PRHDT, CDR2 FYEKMQ (reference sequence). Trimming took 5 bases from V and 0 from J; bases not matched to a gene: 4. This CDR3 spans 15 amino acids. This CDR3 reads CASSADRGLNTEAFF. The DNA of the CDR3 is TGTGCCAGCAGCGCGGACAGGGGATTGAACACTGAAGCTTTCTTT.